This T cell receptor (beta chain) was obtained from a study of blood T cell repertoires in COVID-19. About the research overall: The United States, Italy and Spain provided the acute and convalescent COVID-19 samples. T cells, B-cell-depleted T cells, or PBMCs supplied cDNA or gDNA.

CDR1 and CDR2 (germline): SNHLY, FYNNEI. The V gene end was trimmed by 6 bases and the J gene end by 7 bases; junction bases not matched to a gene: 10. The CDR3 totals 16 residues. Authors' analysis steps: Amplification of reference gene primers provided the estimated nucleated cell counts. Data came from immunoSEQ multiplex PCR; TCRdb stores just in-frame clones and leaves some out. That table is the source of V, J and clone size, and D and trimming were worked out from the DNA. The data contain a few hundred thousand clones, 70% to 90% of them singletons. This receptor was taken from a man between 35 and 55 years old with acute or convalescent COVID-19. Sequenced sample: peripheral blood. The rearrangement links TRBV2 to TRBJ1-5, with 12 bases aligning to TRBD1. The CDR3 sequence is CASRPSGQGAYQPQHF. The DNA of the CDR3 is TGTGCCAGCAGGCCCTCGGGACAGGGGGCTTACCAGCCCCAGCATTTT.